A single sample gave rise to the 8 T cell receptor beta chains below, sequenced in a study of shared clonotypes between healthy human individuals. Libraries were prepared by immunoSEQ multiplex PCR; TCRdb keeps only in-frame clonotypes and omits some of them. The sample shows about 2.5 million clones, roughly 90% of them seen only once. Sequencing input: naive CD4+ T cells from PBMCs. Specified subset: CD45RA+ positively selected. These receptors originate from a young man in good health. Some clones in this sample may be carry-over from other donors' samples.

The chain carries TRBV5-1 and TRBJ2-1, with 9 nucleotides matching TRBD2. Germline lookup yields CDR1 SGHRS and CDR2 YFSETQ. There are 17 residues in the CDR3. Trimming cost V 4 bases and J 7 bases; bases outside gene matches: 15. CDR3 in amino acids: CASSPLIGGRAINEQFF. DNA for the CDR3: TGCGCCAGCAGCCCCCTGATTGGCGGGAGGGCCATAAATGAGCAGTTCTTC.

This clone was picked up one time. CDR3 nucleotides: TGTGCCAGCAGCTCCAGATTGGGCCCCGGGGAGCTGTTTTTT. It codes for CASSSRLGPGELFF. The gene calls are TRBV9 and TRBJ2-2, with D unresolved. Germline-derived CDR1 and CDR2 are SGDLS and YYNGEE. The CDR3 is 14 residues long. V shed 4 bases and J shed 6 bases, with 13 bases lying between them. The full variable domain, completed using reference TRBV9 and TRBJ2-2, is DSGVTQTPKHLITATGQRVTLRCSPRSGDLSVYWYQQSLDQGLQFLIQYYNGEERAKGNILERFSAQQFPDLHSELNLSSLELGDSALYFCASSSRLGPGELFFGEGSRLTVL.

The chain employs TRBV11-2 and TRBJ2-5, with D perhaps TRBD1 or TRBD2 (8 bases each). The CDR3 extends over 14 amino acids. Looked up from germline, CDR1 is SGHAT and CDR2 is FQNNGV. V lost 2 bases to trimming and J lost 7 bases, with 14 bases between them. The CDR3 here is CASSLQGAGGTQYF. The CDR3, as DNA: TGTGCCAGCAGCTTACAGGGGGCGGGAGGGACCCAGTACTTC.

The chain is built from TRBV18 and TRBJ2-1, with 14 bases fitting TRBD2. CDR1 KGHSH and CDR2 LQKENI come from the germline V gene. The CDR3 length is 15 residues. V lost 6 bases to trimming and J lost 9 bases; unmatched junction nucleotides: 7. The CDR3: CASSSGLAGVGEQFF. As DNA, the CDR3 is TGTGCCAGCTCGTCGGGACTAGCGGGAGTAGGTGAGCAGTTCTTC.

The J gene is TRBJ2-6, the V gene TRBV7-2; tentative D call: TRBD1 (6 bases). The germline V and J ends were trimmed by 5 bases and 4 bases, with 12 bases remaining between them. The CDR3 spans 15 residues. Germline loops: CDR1 SGHTA, CDR2 FQGNSA. The CDR3: CASSPQGAGANVLTF. The CDR3 bases are TGTGCCAGCAGCCCACAGGGAGCCGGGGCCAACGTCCTGACTTTC.

Written as DNA, the CDR3 is TGTGCCAGCACTCAACAGGGTGGGACCTACGAGCAGTACTTC. Encoded protein: CASTQQGGTYEQYF. The genes are TRBV6-1 and TRBJ2-7, with a weak D call TRBD1 (6 bases). Looked up from germline, CDR1 is MNHNS and CDR2 is SASEGT. The V end lost 7 bases, the J end lost 2 bases, and 15 bases lay between the germline ends. The CDR3 is 14 residues long.

This clone showed up just once. This rearrangement joins TRBV18 to TRBJ2-5, with D perhaps TRBD2 (5 bases). Trimming took 6 bases from V and 5 from J, leaving 13 bases between them. Germline V gives CDR1 KGHSH, CDR2 LQKENI. The CDR3 has 13 residues. The CDR3 DNA is TGTGCCAGCTCCCAAAATTGGGAGGAGACCCAGTACTTC. The encoded protein is CASSQNWEETQYF.

This clone has just one count. The chain has TRBV5-1 and TRBJ2-1; D possibly corresponds to TRBD2 (5 bases). CDR3 size: 14 residues. The V end lost 0 bases, the J end lost 6 bases, and 10 bases lay between the germline ends. Germline CDR1 and CDR2: SGHRS and YFSETQ. CDR3 bases: TGCGCCAGCAGCTTGGGGGAGCTCGGCAATGAGCAGTTCTTC. This codes for CASSLGELGNEQFF.